The 16 T cell receptor beta chains presented below share a single source sample, sequenced in a study of cytomegalovirus exposure and HLA in healthy donors. Using immunoSEQ multiplex PCR, the repertoire was profiled, and TCRdb retains in-frame clones only, with some absent. The table lists over 200,000 clones, 80% to 90% of them singletons. Material: PBMCs. The receptors were sampled from a woman aged 18-35 years in good health and CMV-seropositive.

The chain uses TRBV19 and TRBJ1-2, with 8 bases matching TRBD1. From germline, CDR1 is LNHDA and CDR2 SQIVND (reference sequence). This CDR3 has 15 amino acids. V dropped 1 base and J dropped 3; count of bases not matched to a gene: 4. CDR3 DNA sequence: TGTGCCAGTAGTATAGGTACAGGGGGGCACTATGGCTACACCTTC. Amino acids: CASSIGTGGHYGYTF.

The chain recombines TRBV19 with TRBJ1-5; D may be TRBD1 (6 bases). V shed 0 bases and J shed 6 bases, with 21 bases lying between them. The germline V gene encodes CDR1 LNHDA and CDR2 SQIVND (reference sequence). The CDR3 totals 18 residues. CDR3 in amino acids: CASSIDPGSFLGGQPQHF. CDR3 bases: TGTGCCAGTAGTATAGATCCGGGGTCCTTTTTAGGGGGTCAGCCCCAGCATTTT.

This chain connects TRBV10-2 to TRBJ2-7, with D possibly matching TRBD2 (5 bases). There are 15 residues in the CDR3. Trimming removed 6 bases from V and 0 bases from J, with 15 bases in between. Germline V gives CDR1 WSHSY, CDR2 SAAADI. CDR3 nucleotides: TGCGCCAGCAGGCGGAAAGAGGGTTTCTCCTACGAGCAGTACTTC. Translated: CASRRKEGFSYEQYF.

The chain carries TRBV7-2 and TRBJ2-7; 10 nucleotides match TRBD1. Germline-derived CDR1 and CDR2 are SGHTA and FQGNSA. J gave up 5 bases and V 1 base, and 14 bases lay outside the gene matches. The CDR3 extends over 18 amino acids. The DNA of the CDR3 is TGTGCCAGCAGCTTAGTGGCACCAGGACAGGGGGTAGTGGACGAGCAGTACTTC. This gives the protein CASSLVAPGQGVVDEQYF.

The DNA of the CDR3 is TGTGCCAGCGGTAAGGCGGGAGGCCCCTTCAATGAGCAGTTCTTC. As protein: CASGKAGGPFNEQFF. This sequence joins TRBV9 and TRBJ2-1; 8 nucleotides line up with TRBD2. The CDR3 runs to 15 residues. In germline, CDR1 is SGDLS, CDR2 YYNGEE. V lost 7 bases, J lost 6 bases, and 12 bases stayed unmatched. The full variable domain, in which reference TRBV9 and TRBJ2-1 provide the parts outside the CDR3, is DSGVTQTPKHLITATGQRVTLRCSPRSGDLSVYWYQQSLDQGLQFLIQYYNGEERAKGNILERFSAQQFPDLHSELNLSSLELGDSALYFCASGKAGGPFNEQFFGPGTRLTVL.

The V gene is TRBV6-5, the J gene TRBJ1-5, with D possibly matching TRBD1 (6 bases). Trimming left V 6 bases short and J 5 bases short, with 14 bases between. There are 14 residues in the CDR3. Looked up from germline, CDR1 is MNHEY and CDR2 is SVGAGI. CDR3 protein: CASSRGVGHQPQHF. DNA for the CDR3: TGTGCCAGCAGCAGGGGAGTGGGGCATCAGCCCCAGCATTTT.

The gene calls are TRBV6-1 and TRBJ1-3; D might be TRBD1 (6 bases). The CDR3 loop spans 14 amino acids. Germline V gene sequence: CDR1 MNHNS, CDR2 SASEGT. The V end was cut by 5 bases, the J end by 4 bases, with 12 bases between. DNA for the CDR3: TGTGCCAGCAGTCTTCACAGGGAAGGAAACACCATATATTTT. As protein: CASSLHREGNTIYF.

This clone was recorded once. The chain joins TRBV7-6 to TRBJ1-3, with 10 nucleotides matching TRBD1. V lost 3 bases, J lost 4 bases, and 0 bases stayed unmatched. CDR1 SGHVS and CDR2 FNYEAQ come from the germline V gene. This CDR3 region has 14 residues. The CDR3 sequence is CASSLGQGGNTIYF. Written as DNA, the CDR3 is TGTGCCAGCAGCTTGGGACAGGGGGGAAACACCATATATTTT.

The gene calls are TRBV7-9 and TRBJ1-2; 7 bases are a match to TRBD1. V lost 1 base to trimming and J lost 8 bases; unmatched junction nucleotides: 7. The CDR3 consists of 14 residues. The germline CDR1 and CDR2 sequences are SEHNR and FQNEAQ (reference sequence). This CDR3 reads CASSLGGTAGGYTF. The CDR3 DNA is TGTGCCAGCAGCTTAGGCGGGACAGCGGGCGGCTACACCTTC.

The chain uses TRBV30 and TRBJ1-1, with 9 nucleotides matching TRBD1. The CDR3 sequence is 14 residues long. CDR1 GTSNPN and CDR2 SVGIG come from the germline V gene (reference sequence). Trimming removed 2 bases from V and 7 bases from J; junction bases left unmatched: 8. The CDR3 DNA follows: TGTGCCTGGAGTCCCGGGACAGGGATTCATGAAGCTTTCTTT. It codes for CAWSPGTGIHEAFF.

The chain recombines TRBV28 with TRBJ1-4, with a possible D match to TRBD1 (5 bases). There are 15 residues in the CDR3. CDR1 is MDHEN, CDR2 SYDVKM, per germline. Trimming pared 5 bases from V and 3 bases from J, leaving 13 bases between. This CDR3 reads CASSPLRVANEKLFF. In DNA, the CDR3 is TGTGCCAGCAGTCCCCTCAGGGTGGCTAATGAAAAACTGTTTTTT.

The gene calls are TRBV28 and TRBJ1-5; perhaps TRBD1 as D (5 bases). The CDR3 covers 17 residues. The V end was cut by 0 bases, the J end by 4 bases, with 16 bases between. CDR1 is MDHEN, CDR2 SYDVKM, per germline. This CDR3 reads CASSLWQGSRGNQPQHF. The CDR3 DNA reads as TGTGCCAGCAGTTTATGGCAGGGAAGTCGTGGAAATCAGCCCCAGCATTTT.

V gene TRBV7-6 combines with J gene TRBJ1-1, with D unresolved. CDR1 SGHVS and CDR2 FNYEAQ come from the germline V gene. The length of the CDR3 is 14 residues. V was trimmed by 2 bases and J by 3 bases, leaving 10 bases between them. CDR3 sequence: CASSLSWSDTEAFF. In DNA form, the CDR3 reads TGTGCCAGCAGCTTATCGTGGTCGGACACTGAAGCTTTCTTT.

V usage is TRBV28 and J usage is TRBJ2-1; no firm D call. Germline lookup yields CDR1 MDHEN and CDR2 SYDVKM. The CDR3 covers 12 residues. V was cut by 2 bases and J by 12 bases, with 11 bases left in between. CDR3: CASSLRLVGQFF. The CDR3 DNA is TGTGCCAGCAGTTTACGTCTAGTAGGGCAGTTCTTC.

Only one count was recorded for this clone. The V call is TRBV5-1, the J call TRBJ2-2; D gene uncertain. Per the germline V gene, CDR1 is SGHRS and CDR2 is YFSETQ. Trimming removed 2 bases at V and 4 bases at J, with 15 bases between. This CDR3 contains 16 residues. Written as DNA, the CDR3 is TGCGCCAGCAGCTTTTTTGGGTTATCGGGCACCGGGGAGCTGTTTTTT. This gives the protein CASSFFGLSGTGELFF.

The chain combines TRBV21-1 with TRBJ1-2. TRBV21-1 constitutes a pseudogene. This CDR3 contains 12 residues. This CDR3 reads CASSFRPGGYTF. DNA for the CDR3: TGTGCCAGCAGCTTCCGACCCGGGGGCTACACCTTC.